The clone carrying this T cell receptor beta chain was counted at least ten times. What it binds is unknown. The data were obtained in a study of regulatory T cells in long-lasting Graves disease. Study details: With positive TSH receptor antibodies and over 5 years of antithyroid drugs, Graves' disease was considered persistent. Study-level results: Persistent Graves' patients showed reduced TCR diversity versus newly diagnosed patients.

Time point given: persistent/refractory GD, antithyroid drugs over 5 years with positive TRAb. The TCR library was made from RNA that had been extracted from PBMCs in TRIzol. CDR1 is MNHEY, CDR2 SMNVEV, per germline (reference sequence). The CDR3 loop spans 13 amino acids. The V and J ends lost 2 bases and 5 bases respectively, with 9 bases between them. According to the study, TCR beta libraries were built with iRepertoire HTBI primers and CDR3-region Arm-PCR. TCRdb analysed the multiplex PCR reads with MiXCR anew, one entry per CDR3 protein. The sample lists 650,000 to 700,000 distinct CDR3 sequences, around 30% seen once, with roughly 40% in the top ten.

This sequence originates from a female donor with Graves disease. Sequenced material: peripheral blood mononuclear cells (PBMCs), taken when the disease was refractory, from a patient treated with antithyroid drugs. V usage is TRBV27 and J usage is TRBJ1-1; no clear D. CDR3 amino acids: CASSLTTGTEAFF. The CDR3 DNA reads TGTGCCAGCAGTTTAACAACGGGGACTGAAGCTTTCTTT.